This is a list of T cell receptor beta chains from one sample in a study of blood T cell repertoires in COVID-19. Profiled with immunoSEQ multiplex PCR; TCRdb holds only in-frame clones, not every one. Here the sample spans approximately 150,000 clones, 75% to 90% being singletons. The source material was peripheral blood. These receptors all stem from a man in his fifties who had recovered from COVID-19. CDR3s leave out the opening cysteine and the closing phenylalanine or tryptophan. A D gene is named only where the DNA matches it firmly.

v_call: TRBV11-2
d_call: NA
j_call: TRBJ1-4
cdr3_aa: ASSSPPGRQTTNEKLF

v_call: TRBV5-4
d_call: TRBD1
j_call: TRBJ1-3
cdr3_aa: ASSPDRGVSGNTIY

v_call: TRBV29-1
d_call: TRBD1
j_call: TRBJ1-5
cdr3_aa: SVGTGDDQPQH

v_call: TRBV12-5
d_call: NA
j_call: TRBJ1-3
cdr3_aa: ASGLVTGSGNTIY

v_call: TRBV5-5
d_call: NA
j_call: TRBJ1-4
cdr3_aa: ASSHGRGITNEKLF

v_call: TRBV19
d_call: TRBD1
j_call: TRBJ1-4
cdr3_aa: ASSSGTGERKLF

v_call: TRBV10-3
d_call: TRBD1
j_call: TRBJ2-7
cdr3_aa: AIRDRVNEQY

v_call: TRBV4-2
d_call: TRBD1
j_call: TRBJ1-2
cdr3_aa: ASSQDGDSYGYT

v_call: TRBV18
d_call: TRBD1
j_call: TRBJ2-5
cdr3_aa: ASSSTGGAETQY

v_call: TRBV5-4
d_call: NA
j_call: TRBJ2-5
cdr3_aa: ASSQALGGLGETQY

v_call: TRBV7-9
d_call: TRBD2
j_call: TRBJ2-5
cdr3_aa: ASSLNGGETQY

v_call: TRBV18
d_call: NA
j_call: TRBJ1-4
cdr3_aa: ASSPLGQPTNEKLF

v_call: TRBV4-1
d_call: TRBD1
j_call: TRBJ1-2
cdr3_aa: ASSPGQTNYGYT

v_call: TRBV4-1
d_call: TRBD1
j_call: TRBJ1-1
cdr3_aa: ASSQVVETGGRDTEAF

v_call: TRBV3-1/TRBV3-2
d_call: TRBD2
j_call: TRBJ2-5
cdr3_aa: ASSQPGLVLLGTQY

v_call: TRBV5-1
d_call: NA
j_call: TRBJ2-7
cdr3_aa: ASSSSVYEQY

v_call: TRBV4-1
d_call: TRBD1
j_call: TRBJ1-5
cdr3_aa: ASSQGAGTGGQPQH

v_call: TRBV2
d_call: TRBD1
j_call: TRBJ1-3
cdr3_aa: ASSEQGGQVLSGNTIY

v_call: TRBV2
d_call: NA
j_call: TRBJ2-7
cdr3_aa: ASSLEGYEQY

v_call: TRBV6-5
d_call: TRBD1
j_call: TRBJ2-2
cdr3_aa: ASSLTGAVTGELF

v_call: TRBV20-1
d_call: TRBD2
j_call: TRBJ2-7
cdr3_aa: SASIAGEQY

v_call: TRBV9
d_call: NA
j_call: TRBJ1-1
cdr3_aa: ASSVEAGVTEAF

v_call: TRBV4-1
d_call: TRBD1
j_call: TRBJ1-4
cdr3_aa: ASKGGRDRGPANEKLF

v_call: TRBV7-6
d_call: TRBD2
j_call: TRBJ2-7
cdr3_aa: ASSGSRGGGSYEQY

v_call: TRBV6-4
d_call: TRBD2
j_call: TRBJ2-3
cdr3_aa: ASSRAGGTDTQY

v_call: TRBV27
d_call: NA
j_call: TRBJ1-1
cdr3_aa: ASSLFGNTEAF

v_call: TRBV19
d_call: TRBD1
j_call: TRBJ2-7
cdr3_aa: ATGDRAYEQY

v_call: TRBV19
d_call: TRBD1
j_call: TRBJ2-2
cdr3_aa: ASSYRGRLTWELF

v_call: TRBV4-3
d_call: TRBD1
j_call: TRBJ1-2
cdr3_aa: ASSQGTGQANYGYT

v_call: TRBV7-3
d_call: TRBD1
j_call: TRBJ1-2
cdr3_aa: ASSSRPGQGYGYT

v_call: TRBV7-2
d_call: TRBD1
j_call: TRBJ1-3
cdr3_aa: ASSLAPGGTGNTIY

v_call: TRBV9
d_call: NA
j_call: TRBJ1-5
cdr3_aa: ASSVGPGSNQPQH

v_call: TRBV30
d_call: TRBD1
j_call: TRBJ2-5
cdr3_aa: AADRVGQETQY

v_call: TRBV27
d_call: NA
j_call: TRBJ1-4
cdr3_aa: ASSLSGGRGANLATNEKLF

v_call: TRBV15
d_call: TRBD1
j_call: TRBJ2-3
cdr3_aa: ATSRGQGARDTQY

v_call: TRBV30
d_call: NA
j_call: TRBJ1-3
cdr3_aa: AGGTDYGNTIY

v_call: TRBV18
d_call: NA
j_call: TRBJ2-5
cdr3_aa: ASSPPAQENGKETQY

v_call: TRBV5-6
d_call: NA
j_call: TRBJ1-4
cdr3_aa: ASSFSDRQEKLF

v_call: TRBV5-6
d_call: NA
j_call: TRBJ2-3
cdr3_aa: ASSTGTDTQY

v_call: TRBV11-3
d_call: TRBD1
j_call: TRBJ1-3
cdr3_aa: ASSRDSLLSGNTIY

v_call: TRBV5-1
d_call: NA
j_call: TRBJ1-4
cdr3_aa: ASSFIGEATNEKLF

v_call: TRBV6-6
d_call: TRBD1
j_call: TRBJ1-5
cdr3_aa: ASSVLGTANQPQH

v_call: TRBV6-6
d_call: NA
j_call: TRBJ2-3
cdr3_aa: ASSYWQDGTDTQY

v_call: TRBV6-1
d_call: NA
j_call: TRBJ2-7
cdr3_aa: ASSEVISGYEQY

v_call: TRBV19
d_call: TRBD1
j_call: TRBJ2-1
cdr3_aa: ASSRPPGTGGSLNSNEQF